A selection of T cell receptor beta chains follows, all from one sample in a study of blood T cell repertoires in COVID-19. The table came from immunoSEQ multiplex PCR; TCRdb's copy has only in-frame clones and leaves some out. The sample has roughly 190,000 clones, around nine tenths seen once. Sequencing input: peripheral blood. The receptors here all came from a human donor in a cohort sampled during active COVID-19. Both conserved end residues are part of each CDR3. The D gene is left open where the match is weak. Size values are once, few and many counts, or a class for expanded clones, and some rows have none.

j_gene | v_gene | d_gene | abundance | CDR3nt | CDR3aa
TRBJ2-1 | TRBV2 | . | once | TGTGCCAGCAATGCGCCCCAACGGGGGTACAATGAGCAGTTCTTC | CASNAPQRGYNEQFF
TRBJ1-5 | TRBV7-2 | . | . | TGTGCCAGCAGCTTTTTAGTTAGCAATCAGCCCCAGCATTTT | CASSFLVSNQPQHF
TRBJ2-3 | TRBV19 | . | once | TGTGCCAGTAGTCTCCGTCCGACAGATACGCAGTATTTT | CASSLRPTDTQYF
TRBJ1-2 | TRBV10-3 | . | . | TGTGCCATCAGTGGCCGGGACAAGGGGACCTATGGCTACACCTTC | CAISGRDKGTYGYTF
TRBJ1-2 | TRBV10-3 | . | . | TGTGCCATCGGGTACGGGACCGGGGGAGTGCTCTATGGCTACACCTTC | CAIGYGTGGVLYGYTF
TRBJ2-2 | TRBV7-2 | . | once | TGTGCCAGCAGCTTATATACCGGGGAGCTGTTTTTT | CASSLYTGELFF
TRBJ2-7 | TRBV10-3 | TRBD1 | . | TGTGCCTCAACCGGGACAGGGGGCGAGGGCGAGCAGTACTTC | CASTGTGGEGEQYF
TRBJ2-7 | TRBV7-2 | . | . | TGTGCCAGCTCCACAGGGTATAACTCCTACGAGCAGTACTTC | CASSTGYNSYEQYF
TRBJ2-3 | TRBV4-3 | TRBD2 | . | TGCGCCAGCAGCCAAGATGGCGGGAGCGCAGATACGCAGTATTTT | CASSQDGGSADTQYF
TRBJ1-4 | TRBV7-8 | . | . | TGTGCCAGCAGCCGTGCGAGGGCGCGTGAAAAACTGTTTTTT | CASSRARAREKLFF
TRBJ2-7 | TRBV5-1 | TRBD2 | . | TGCGCCAGCAGCCGAAGCGGGGTGACCTACGAGCAGTACTTC | CASSRSGVTYEQYF
TRBJ1-2 | TRBV30 | . | . | TGTGCCTGGAGCCCAGTGGGGCCCTATGGCTACACCTTC | CAWSPVGPYGYTF
TRBJ1-5 | TRBV19 | . | . | TGTGCCAGTAGTCAGTCCGGGACATTTAGCAATCAGCCCCAGCATTTT | CASSQSGTFSNQPQHF
TRBJ2-3 | TRBV7-9 | TRBD2 | . | TGTGCCAGCAGCTCGGGACTAGCGGGCCCGACTAGCACAGATACGCAGTATTTT | CASSSGLAGPTSTDTQYF
TRBJ2-6 | TRBV28 | . | . | TGTGCCAGCACCGGGTCCTCTGGGGCCAACGTCCTGACTTTC | CASTGSSGANVLTF
TRBJ2-7 | TRBV14 | . | . | TGTGCCAGCAGCCAATCAGGGCAGGAGCAGTACTTC | CASSQSGQEQYF
TRBJ1-5 | TRBV4-1 | TRBD1 | once | TGCGCCAGCAGCAGGGACAGGGACCAGCCCCAGCATTTT | CASSRDRDQPQHF
TRBJ2-1 | TRBV5-1 | TRBD2 | . | TGCGCCAGCAGCTTGGGACTAGCGGGGGCCTCCTACAATGAGCAGTTCTTC | CASSLGLAGASYNEQFF
TRBJ2-7 | TRBV4-1 | . | . | TGCGCCAGCAGCCAAGATAACAGGGAAGACTACGAGCAGTACTTC | CASSQDNREDYEQYF
TRBJ2-3 | TRBV19 | . | . | TGTGCCAGTAGTATTCGTAGCGGTACAGCGGATACGCAGTATTTT | CASSIRSGTADTQYF
TRBJ2-1 | TRBV5-8 | . | . | TGTGCCAGCAGCTTGACCAGTGTCTACAATGAGCAGTTCTTC | CASSLTSVYNEQFF
TRBJ2-4 | TRBV10-2 | . | . | TGCGCCAGCAGTGAGCAGGGGCTAGCCAAAAACATTCAGTACTTC | CASSEQGLAKNIQYF
TRBJ2-7 | TRBV2 | TRBD1 | . | TGTGCCAGCAGTGAAGGGGACAGGGGCTCCTACGAGCAGTACTTC | CASSEGDRGSYEQYF
TRBJ2-2 | TRBV30 | . | . | TGTGCCTGGAGACCCAGCGGAGCGAACACCGGGGAGCTGTTTTTT | CAWRPSGANTGELFF
TRBJ2-1 | TRBV19 | TRBD2 | . | TGTGCCAGTAGTCCTCCGGGGGGGGCTTACAATGAGCAGTTCTTC | CASSPPGGAYNEQFF
TRBJ2-3 | TRBV5-4 | TRBD1 | . | TGTGCCAGCAGCTTGAGATCCGGACAGGGGACAGATACGCAGTATTTT | CASSLRSGQGTDTQYF
TRBJ1-2 | TRBV2 | . | . | TGTGCCAGCAGTGAGGCGGGGCTATTTACACAAAGGGACGGCTACACCTTC | CASSEAGLFTQRDGYTF
TRBJ1-6 | TRBV15 | TRBD1 | few | TGTGCCACCAGGGAACCGGGACAGGGGGTTACTTCACCCCTCCACTTT | CATREPGQGVTSPLHF
TRBJ2-2 | TRBV9 | . | . | TGTGCCAGCAGCCTCCTCCCACAGGGTCCCGGGGAGCTGTTTTTT | CASSLLPQGPGELFF
TRBJ1-3 | TRBV30 | . | . | TGTGCCTGGACGCAGGGGAAAGGGGCTGGAAACACCATATATTTT | CAWTQGKGAGNTIYF
TRBJ1-5 | TRBV15 | . | . | TGTGCCACCAGCAGGACCAAGGGGGATCAGCCCCAGCATTTT | CATSRTKGDQPQHF
TRBJ1-5 | TRBV18 | . | . | TGTGCCAGCTCACAGGGAGTTGGCAATCAGCCCCAGCATTTT | CASSQGVGNQPQHF
TRBJ1-6 | TRBV9 | TRBD1 | . | TGTGCCAGCAGCGTAGACGACAGGGGGAGGTCACCCCTCCACTTT | CASSVDDRGRSPLHF
TRBJ2-5 | TRBV7-9 | TRBD2 | . | TGTGCCAGCAGCGATGCGACTAGCGGGAGTAAAGAGACCCAGTACTTC | CASSDATSGSKETQYF
TRBJ2-3 | TRBV7-9 | TRBD1 | . | TGTGCCAGCAGCTTTTCGAGGTTTCGACAGGGAGCAGATACGCAGTATTTT | CASSFSRFRQGADTQYF
TRBJ1-2 | TRBV19 | . | . | TGTGCCAGTAGTATCGGCAGGGACTATGGCTACACCTTC | CASSIGRDYGYTF